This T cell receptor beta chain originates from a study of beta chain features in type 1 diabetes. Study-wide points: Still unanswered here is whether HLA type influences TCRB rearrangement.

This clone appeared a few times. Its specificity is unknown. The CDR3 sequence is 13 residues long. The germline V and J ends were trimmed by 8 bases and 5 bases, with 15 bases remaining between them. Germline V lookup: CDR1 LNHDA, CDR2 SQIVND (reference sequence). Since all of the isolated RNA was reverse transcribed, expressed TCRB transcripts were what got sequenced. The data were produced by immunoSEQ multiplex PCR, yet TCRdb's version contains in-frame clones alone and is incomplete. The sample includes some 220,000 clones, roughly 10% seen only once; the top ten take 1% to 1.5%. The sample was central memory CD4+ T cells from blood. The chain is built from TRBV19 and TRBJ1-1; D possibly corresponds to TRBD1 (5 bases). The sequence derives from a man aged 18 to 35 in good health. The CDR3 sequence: CASGVLGGTEAFF. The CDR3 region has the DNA TGTGCCAGTGGGGTCCTTGGGGGAACTGAAGCTTTCTTT.